This TCR beta chain came from a study of graft-versus-host responses after intestinal transplantation. Turning to the study itself: Anti-thymocyte globulin was used for induction in all recipients, who then took tacrolimus and steroids for roughly three years. General study findings and limits: Declining HvG levels early post-transplant were linked to peak circulating GvH clone levels.

The table came from immunoSEQ multiplex PCR; TCRdb's copy has only in-frame clones and leaves some out. The table shows tens of thousands of clones, with about 90% occurring only once. On this clone: What it binds is not known.

The CDR3 sequence is 14 residues long. Trimming took off 3 bases at V and 1 base at J, with 6 bases between the two ends. CDR1 and CDR2 (germline): LNHDA, SQIVND (reference sequence). The sequence was obtained from a human donor who was the organ donor for an intestinal transplant. This chain links TRBV19 with TRBJ2-2; D may be TRBD1 (6 bases). The sequences come from unstimulated CD4+ T cells sorted from spleen or lymph node cells, collected before transplant. The CDR3 loop is CASSMDRNTGELFF. CDR3 nucleotide sequence: TGTGCCAGTAGTATGGACAGGAACACCGGGGAGCTGTTTTTT.